This TCR beta chain was identified in a study of kidney transplant recipient with SARS-CoV-2 infection. This clonotype was observed at least ten times. The ends were cut back, 1 base at V and 8 bases at J, with 15 bases in the middle. The CDR3 runs 14 residues. Germline-derived CDR1 and CDR2 are SGDLS and YYNGEE. TCRdb reprocessed the reads via MiXCR and lists one record per CDR3 protein. The table lists fewer than 250,000 distinct CDR3 sequences, 29% of them singletons, with around 7.8% in the top ten. Sequenced here: a blood sample, sampled at baseline and on day 111 from a kidney transplant recipient. The rearrangement joins TRBV9 to TRBJ1-2; D not certain. This clonotype was obtained from a young adult male patient who had COVID-19 and was a kidney transplant recipient. Some T cells may have come from the graft donor. CDR3 sequence: CASSVRPGLRGYTF. In nucleotides, the CDR3 is TGTGCCAGCAGCGTAAGGCCAGGTCTGCGGGGCTACACCTTC.